The next 22 T cell receptor beta chains were all read from a single sample in a study of T cell responses to AZD1222 COVID-19 vaccine. Using immunoSEQ multiplex PCR, the repertoire was profiled, and TCRdb retains in-frame clones only, with some absent. This table holds about 140,000 clones, around four fifths found once. The sequences come from peripheral blood, collected on day 0 of AZD1222 vaccination. The source of these receptors is an adult in good health.

V gene TRBV15 combines with J gene TRBJ1-2, with D possibly being TRBD1 (6 bases). Between the trimmed V and J ends, which lost 0 bases and 0 bases, there was a span of 11 bases. This CDR3 contains 16 residues. Germline CDR1 reads LNHNV; CDR2 reads YYDKDF (reference sequence). In DNA form, the CDR3 reads TGTGCCACCAGCAGAGATCGGGACACTGCTAACTATGGCTACACCTTC. This translates into CATSRDRDTANYGYTF. Based on the CDR3 plus reference TRBV15 and TRBJ1-2, the full variable domain is DAMVIQNPRYQVTQFGKPVTLSCSQTLNHNVMYWYQQKSSQAPKLLFHYYDKDFNNEADTPDNFQSRRPNTSFCFLDIRSPGLGDTAMYLCATSRDRDTANYGYTFGSGTRLTVV.

This clone was counted at least ten times. J is TRBJ1-1 and V is TRBV10-3, with 10 bases matching TRBD1. V lost 11 bases, J lost 3 bases, and 3 bases stayed unmatched. This CDR3 has 12 residues. The V gene's germline CDR1 is ENHRY and CDR2 SYGVKD. CDR3 sequence reads: CAVGQGDTEAFF. The CDR3, as DNA: TGTGCCGTCGGACAGGGGGACACTGAAGCTTTCTTT.

The chain couples TRBV9 to TRBJ1-2, with no clear D. This CDR3 contains 12 residues. Germline CDR1 is SGDLS and CDR2 is YYNGEE. Between the trimmed V and J ends, which lost 3 bases and 5 bases, there was a span of 8 bases. The CDR3 loop is CASSAGVYGYTF. CDR3 bases: TGTGCCAGCAGCGCCGGAGTGTATGGCTACACCTTC.

Worth noting for this clone: Other DNA sequences within the sample encode an identical CDR3. V gene TRBV18 combines with J gene TRBJ1-1; D is uncertain. Germline lookup yields CDR1 KGHSH and CDR2 LQKENI. CDR3 length equals 13 residues. With 6 bases removed from V and 0 bases from J, the gap between germline ends came to 8 bases. Written as DNA, the CDR3 is TGTGCCAGCTCGCCGGATTTGAACACTGAAGCTTTCTTT. Encoded protein: CASSPDLNTEAFF.

The chain is built from TRBV28 and TRBJ2-2; perhaps TRBD1 as D (5 bases). CDR1 is MDHEN and CDR2 is SYDVKM in the germline V gene. The CDR3 sequence is 17 residues long. Trimming pared 2 bases from V and 4 bases from J, leaving 17 bases between. CDR3: CASSLGAPTGGTGELFF. The DNA for the CDR3 is TGTGCCAGCAGTTTAGGGGCCCCAACAGGTGGCACCGGGGAGCTGTTTTTT.

The chain links TRBV18 to TRBJ1-1, with a possible D match to TRBD1 (6 bases). V lost 5 bases and J 1 base, leaving 8 bases between the germline ends. The CDR3 runs to 13 residues. Germline loops: CDR1 KGHSH, CDR2 LQKENI. CDR3 sequence (DNA): TGTGCCAGCTCAGCCAGGGGGAACACTGAAGCTTTCTTT. Translated, it gives CASSARGNTEAFF.

The chain recombines TRBV12-5 with TRBJ1-1; perhaps TRBD1 as D (5 bases). The CDR3 consists of 14 residues. Trimming cost V 6 bases and J 4 bases, with 15 bases left between them. Germline V gene data show CDR1 as LGHNT and CDR2 as FRNRAP. DNA for the CDR3: TGTGCTAGTGGCACCGCGCAGGGCGGCACTGAAGCTTTCTTT. Protein product: CASGTAQGGTEAFF.

This chain joins TRBV19 and TRBJ2-1, with a tentative D call TRBD1 (6 bases). Trimming shortened V by 5 bases and J by 10 bases, and 15 bases separated the two germline ends. This CDR3 is 13 amino acids long. Germline assignment: CDR1 LNHDA and CDR2 SQIVND (reference sequence). CDR3: CASSLQPGQEQFF. The DNA of the CDR3 is TGTGCCAGTAGTTTGCAACCGGGACAAGAGCAGTTCTTC.

The CDR3 region is CASSYAAGYGYTF. CDR3 bases: TGTGCCAGCAGTTACGCCGCGGGCTATGGCTACACCTTC. The V and J genes are TRBV6-5 and TRBJ1-2, with D unresolved. Germline V gives CDR1 MNHEY, CDR2 SVGAGI. This CDR3 is 13 amino acids long. Deletions cut 2 bases from V and 4 bases from J, with 8 bases between.

V usage is TRBV3-1 (or the pseudogene TRBV3-2) and J usage is TRBJ1-4; D unresolved. Trimming took off 10 bases at V and 8 bases at J, with 14 bases between the two ends. Looked up from germline, CDR1 is LGHDT and CDR2 is YNNKEL (reference sequence). CDR3 length equals 12 residues. In DNA form, the CDR3 reads TGTGCCACCACGAACGTGGGGGAAAAACTGTTTTTT. Its translation is CATTNVGEKLFF.

The chain couples TRBV30 to TRBJ1-3; 10 bases map to TRBD1. Germline lookup yields CDR1 GTSNPN and CDR2 SVGIG (reference sequence). The CDR3 covers 16 residues. With 3 bases clipped from V and 2 bases from J, the junction kept 7 bases outside the gene matches. This chain's CDR3 is CAWSRTGGRAGNTIYF. The CDR3 DNA follows: TGTGCCTGGAGCCGGACAGGGGGAAGAGCTGGAAACACCATATATTTT. Drawing the rest from reference TRBV30 and TRBJ1-3, the complete variable domain is SQTIHQWPATLVQPVGSPLSLECTVEGTSNPNLYWYRQAAGRGLQLLFYSVGIGQISSEVPQNLSASRPQDRQFILSSKKLLLSDSGFYLCAWSRTGGRAGNTIYFGEGSWLTVV.

This sequence joins TRBV7-2 and TRBJ2-5, with 10 bases fitting TRBD1. This CDR3 comprises 14 residues. V lost 7 bases and J lost 5; bases outside the gene matches: 7. Germline V gene sequence: CDR1 SGHTA, CDR2 FQGNSA. As DNA, the CDR3 is TGTGCCAGCATAAGGGACAGGGGCTGGGAGACCCAGTACTTC. Its translation: CASIRDRGWETQYF.

The chain recombines TRBV30 with TRBJ1-2, with 7 bases lining up with TRBD1. The V gene end was trimmed by 8 bases and the J gene end by 8 bases; junction bases not matched to a gene: 5. From germline, CDR1 is GTSNPN and CDR2 SVGIG (reference sequence). This CDR3 is built from 10 residues. CDR3 nucleotide sequence: TGTGCCGGTAGGGGGCGAGGCTACACCTTC. Its protein is CAGRGRGYTF.

V gene TRBV7-3 combines with J gene TRBJ1-1; the D gene is possibly TRBD1 (5 bases). V lost 4 bases, J lost 2 bases, and 20 bases lay in between. CDR3 length: 17 residues. The germline V gene encodes CDR1 SGHTA and CDR2 FQGTGA. CDR3 residues: CASSSGLGQGVNTEAFF. DNA of the CDR3: TGTGCCAGCAGCTCCGGCCTGGGGCAGGGAGTAAACACTGAAGCTTTCTTT.

This chain uses TRBV9 with TRBJ1-1; D gene unclear. V was pared by 4 bases and J by 1 base, with 5 bases between. CDR1 and CDR2 from the germline V gene are SGDLS and YYNGEE. This CDR3 has 12 amino acids. The CDR3 nucleotides read TGTGCCAGCAGCCCTTGGAACACTGAAGCTTTCTTT. Translation gives CASSPWNTEAFF.

The chain recombines TRBV30 with TRBJ1-1; the match to TRBD1 covers 9 bases. Germline lookup yields CDR1 GTSNPN and CDR2 SVGIG (reference sequence). This CDR3 has 14 amino acids. V dropped 2 bases and J dropped 3; count of bases not matched to a gene: 4. CDR3 DNA: TGTGCCTGGAGTACCGGACAGGGGCACACTGAAGCTTTCTTT. Its protein product is CAWSTGQGHTEAFF.

The chain recombines TRBV11-2 with TRBJ2-7; 7 bases are shared with TRBD1. After removal of 6 bases from V and 2 bases from J, the junction contained 4 bases not matched to a gene. This CDR3 comprises 13 residues. Germline CDR1 is SGHAT and CDR2 is FQNNGV. The chain's CDR3 is CASRRQGAYEQYF. The CDR3, as DNA: TGTGCCAGCAGGCGTCAGGGGGCCTACGAGCAGTACTTC.

With respect to this clone: The same CDR3 arises from other DNA sequences in this sample as well. The chain employs TRBV9 and TRBJ1-3; D gene ambiguous. This CDR3 contains 14 residues. CDR1 and CDR2 from the germline V gene are SGDLS and YYNGEE. The V gene lost 3 bases and the J gene lost 0 bases, with 7 bases spanning the gap. CDR3 nucleotide sequence: TGTGCCAGCAGCGCCGGGGTCTCTGGAAACACCATATATTTT. It specifies CASSAGVSGNTIYF.

This rearrangement joins TRBV6-5 to TRBJ2-7, with 7 bases that match TRBD1. The CDR3 covers 14 residues. V shed 6 bases and J 0 bases; nucleotides not matched to a gene: 5. Germline V lookup: CDR1 MNHEY, CDR2 SVGAGI. The CDR3 spells CASRRGPSSYEQYF. CDR3 bases: TGTGCCAGCAGAAGGGGGCCAAGCTCCTACGAGCAGTACTTC.

V gene TRBV5-1 combines with J gene TRBJ2-1, with no clear D. This CDR3 is built from 15 residues. Trimming cost V 0 bases and J 8 bases, with 15 bases left between them. Germline values: CDR1 SGHRS, CDR2 YFSETQ. CDR3 coding DNA: TGCGCCAGCAGCTTGGGGTCTGACTTTTTGGATGAGCAGTTCTTC. Translation: CASSLGSDFLDEQFF.

V usage is TRBV2 and J usage is TRBJ1-5; no clear D gene. The CDR3 covers 14 residues. Looked up from germline, CDR1 is SNHLY and CDR2 is FYNNEI. V was pared by 1 base and J by 2 bases, with 6 bases between. The CDR3 here is CASSEGFRNQPQHF. The CDR3 DNA sequence: TGTGCCAGCAGTGAAGGGTTTCGCAATCAGCCCCAGCATTTT.

This chain uses TRBV30 with TRBJ2-7; TRBD1 matches at 7 bases. Germline CDR1 is GTSNPN and CDR2 is SVGIG (reference sequence). The CDR3 sequence is 13 residues long. Trimming took 4 bases from V and 3 from J; bases not matched to a gene: 6. CDR3 coding DNA: TGTGCCTGGACCCCGGGACAGTTCTACGAGCAGTACTTC. Its translation is CAWTPGQFYEQYF.